This T cell receptor (beta chain) was recovered during a study of cytomegalovirus exposure and HLA in healthy donors. The PCR used 60 Vbeta and 13 Jbeta primers. Measured with immunoSEQ multiplex PCR; TCRdb has only the in-frame clones, and not every one. The table counts around 140,000 clones; 0.96% lies in the top ten. V lost 4 bases, J lost 5 bases, and 3 bases stayed unmatched. CDR3 length equals 15 residues. CDR1 and CDR2 (germline): SNHLY, FYNNEI. The sample taken for sequencing was PBMCs. The chain uses TRBV2 and TRBJ1-6; 9 bases fit TRBD1. This receptor was taken from a male donor in good health and CMV-seronegative. In DNA form, the CDR3 reads TGTGCCAGCAGTGGACAGGGGGAAAATAATTCACCCCTCCACTTT. Its translation is CASSGQGENNSPLHF. Filled out from reference TRBV2 and TRBJ1-6, the complete variable domain reads EPEVTQTPSHQVTQMGQEVILRCVPISNHLYFYWYRQILGQKVEFLVSFYNNEISEKSEIFDDQFSVERPDGSNFTLKIRSTKLEDSAMYFCASSGQGENNSPLHFGNGTRLTVT.